This T cell receptor beta chain was obtained from a study of control samples from healthy donors and cancer patients. This clone was found a few times. TCRdb's table, derived via immunoSEQ multiplex PCR, lists solely in-frame clones and lacks some. This sample yields some 100,000 clones, of which 79% are seen a single time; roughly a tenth belongs to the top ten. This CDR3 has 24 residues. Losses at the gene ends were 1 base for V and 2 bases for J; bases not matched to a gene: 27. Germline lookup yields CDR1 LGHDT and CDR2 YNNKEL (reference sequence). The TCR comes from a woman between 25 and 40 years old in good health. The chain has TRBV3-1 (or the pseudogene TRBV3-2) and TRBJ2-5; TRBD2 agrees at 11 bases. Sequenced: blood. The CDR3 is CASSQVSRLASGGLWRSGQETQYF. Here the CDR3 DNA reads TGTGCCAGCAGCCAAGTCTCCCGGTTGGCTAGCGGGGGGCTTTGGAGGAGTGGGCAAGAGACCCAGTACTTC.